Presented here are 7 T cell receptor beta chains from one specimen sequenced in a study of PD-1 and CTLA-4 blockade in melanoma. The table came from immunoSEQ multiplex PCR; TCRdb's copy has only in-frame clones and leaves some out. The table lists 8,500 to 13,000 clones, about four fifths of them singletons. The sequencing used CD8+ T cells from peripheral blood, collected from a patient given anti-PD-1 treatment. These receptors all stem from a human donor with melanoma.

V is TRBV19 and J is TRBJ2-1; 8 bases align to TRBD2. V was clipped by 1 base and J by 7 bases; unmatched bases: 6. Germline V gene lookup returns CDR1 LNHDA and CDR2 SQIVND (reference sequence). The CDR3 sequence is 15 residues long. DNA for the CDR3: TGTGCCAGTAGTATAGGGGCTAGCGGGCCTAATGAGCAGTTCTTC. Its protein is CASSIGASGPNEQFF. The complete variable domain, with remaining parts taken from reference TRBV19 and TRBJ2-1, reads DGGITQSPKYLFRKEGQNVTLSCEQNLNHDAMYWYRQDPGQGLRLIYYSQIVNDFQKGDIAEGYSVSREKKESFPLTVTSAQKNPTAFYLCASSIGASGPNEQFFGPGTRLTVL.

This clone occurred once. The same CDR3 also results from other DNA sequences found in this sample. This sequence joins TRBV12-3 or TRBV12-4 and TRBJ2-6; D is uncertain. V lost 4 bases and J lost 4, with 5 bases in between. The CDR3 has 13 amino acids. The CDR3 region has the DNA TGTGCCAGCAGTTACCCAGGGGCCAACGTCCTGACTTTC. Its translation: CASSYPGANVLTF.

This sequence joins TRBV6-5 and TRBJ2-6, with 7 bases aligning to TRBD1. V trimming: 4 bases; J trimming: 0 bases; junction bases outside the gene matches: 3. The CDR3 consists of 16 residues. Germline CDR1 MNHEY, CDR2 SVGAGI. CDR3 sequence reads: CASSLGQYSGANVLTF. As DNA, the CDR3 is TGTGCCAGCAGTTTGGGACAGTACTCTGGGGCCAACGTCCTGACTTTC.

The chain uses TRBV11-2 and TRBJ2-7; unclear D gene. Trimming cost V 1 base and J 0 bases, with 10 bases left between them. This CDR3 contains 15 residues. The V gene's germline CDR1 is SGHAT and CDR2 FQNNGV. CDR3 in DNA: TGTGCCAGCAGCTTAGCTGTGGGGTCCTCCTACGAGCAGTACTTC. Protein product: CASSLAVGSSYEQYF.

The V gene is TRBV11-2, the J gene TRBJ2-7, with a tentative D call TRBD2 (5 bases). The CDR3 sequence is 15 residues long. V lost 4 bases to trimming and J lost 0 bases, with 13 bases between them. Germline lookup yields CDR1 SGHAT and CDR2 FQNNGV. The CDR3 spells CASSSKEALSYEQYF. The CDR3, as DNA: TGTGCCAGCAGCTCTAAGGAGGCCCTCTCCTACGAGCAGTACTTC.

This chain joins TRBV5-1 and TRBJ2-1; possible D gene TRBD1, 5 bases. Germline values: CDR1 SGHRS, CDR2 YFSETQ. V lost 4 bases to trimming and J lost 5 bases, with 13 bases between them. The CDR3 extends over 14 amino acids. CDR3 bases: TGCGCCAGCAGCCAGGGAACCGCGCACAATGAGCAGTTCTTC. Protein: CASSQGTAHNEQFF.

The chain recombines TRBV19 with TRBJ2-1, with 8 bases identical to TRBD2. CDR3 size: 13 residues. Germline V gives CDR1 LNHDA, CDR2 SQIVND (reference sequence). The J segment lost 8 bases and the V segment lost 1 base, leaving 1 base of the junction unmatched. CDR3 protein: CASSIAGGDEQFF. The CDR3 bases are TGTGCCAGTAGTATAGCCGGGGGGGATGAGCAGTTCTTC. The entire variable domain, with the rest obtained from reference TRBV19 and TRBJ2-1, is as follows: DGGITQSPKYLFRKEGQNVTLSCEQNLNHDAMYWYRQDPGQGLRLIYYSQIVNDFQKGDIAEGYSVSREKKESFPLTVTSAQKNPTAFYLCASSIAGGDEQFFGPGTRLTVL.